The 13 T cell receptor beta chains below come from one sample, sequenced in a study of blood T cell repertoires in COVID-19. The repertoire was sequenced with immunoSEQ multiplex PCR; TCRdb's copy has only in-frame clones and lacks some. The table includes 200,000 to 250,000 clones, around 84% detected once. Sequencing was performed on peripheral blood. Receptors were obtained from an elderly man with acute or convalescent COVID-19.

The V and J genes are TRBV3-1 (or the pseudogene TRBV3-2) and TRBJ2-1, with 10 bases fitting TRBD2. J was trimmed by 12 bases and V by 1 base; bases with no gene match: 6. The germline CDR1 and CDR2 sequences are LGHDT and YNNKEL (reference sequence). This CDR3 spans 14 amino acids. The CDR3 region is CASSQVLAGAWQFF. CDR3 bases: TGTGCCAGCAGCCAAGTCCTAGCGGGAGCGTGGCAGTTCTTC.

The chain recombines TRBV7-2 with TRBJ2-3; D may be TRBD1 (6 bases). Germline V gene sequence: CDR1 SGHTA, CDR2 FQGNSA. The V and J ends lost 0 bases and 6 bases respectively, with 13 bases between them. This CDR3 has 15 residues. The chain's CDR3 is CASSLADRGYDTQYF. DNA of the CDR3: TGTGCCAGCAGCTTAGCTGATAGGGGGTATGATACGCAGTATTTT.

The chain is built from TRBV6-5 and TRBJ1-2; no clear D. Deletions cut 5 bases from V and 5 bases from J, with 18 bases between. CDR1 is MNHEY and CDR2 is SVGAGI in the germline V gene. This CDR3 contains 15 residues. Here the CDR3 DNA reads TGTGCCAGCAGTCCCTCAGCCAAGTTGGAGTATGGCTACACCTTC. This encodes CASSPSAKLEYGYTF.

V gene TRBV19 combines with J gene TRBJ1-4, with a tentative D call TRBD1 (6 bases). This CDR3 comprises 15 residues. Between the trimmed V and J ends, which lost 4 bases and 4 bases, there was a span of 13 bases. Germline assignment: CDR1 LNHDA and CDR2 SQIVND (reference sequence). DNA for the CDR3: TGTGCCAGTAGTACATCGACAGGATTTAATGAAAAACTGTTTTTT. It is translated as CASSTSTGFNEKLFF.

Only a few counts were recorded for this clone. The rearrangement uses TRBV29-1 and TRBJ1-5, with a weak D call TRBD1 (6 bases). From germline, CDR1 is SQVTM and CDR2 ANQGSEA. With 4 bases removed from V and 5 bases from J, the gap between germline ends came to 15 bases. The CDR3 covers 14 residues. DNA for the CDR3: TGCAGCGTTGTCGTAGGGGGAAGTCATCAGCCCCAGCATTTT. Translated: CSVVVGGSHQPQHF. Variable domain in full (rest from reference TRBV29-1 and TRBJ1-5): SAVISQKPSRDICQRGTSLTIQCQVDSQVTMMFWYRQQPGQSLTLIATANQGSEATYESGFVIDKFPISRPNLTFSTLTVSNMSPEDSSIYLCSVVVGGSHQPQHFGDGTRLSIL.

This rearrangement joins TRBV30 to TRBJ2-2; 11 bases agree with TRBD1. Germline V gene sequence: CDR1 GTSNPN, CDR2 SVGIG (reference sequence). V gave up 5 bases and J gave up 5 bases; unmatched junction bases: 4. The CDR3 has 14 residues. This CDR3 reads CAWGQGAWTGELFF. Here the CDR3 DNA reads TGTGCCTGGGGACAGGGGGCTTGGACCGGGGAGCTGTTTTTT.

A few counts support this clone. This rearrangement joins TRBV7-9 to TRBJ2-3; 8 bases are shared with TRBD2. Losses at the gene ends were 5 bases for V and 4 bases for J; bases not matched to a gene: 5. The V gene's germline CDR1 is SEHNR and CDR2 FQNEAQ (reference sequence). The CDR3 has 14 residues. The CDR3 loop reads CASSQGLAADTQYF. The DNA of the CDR3 is TGTGCCAGCAGCCAAGGACTAGCAGCAGATACGCAGTATTTT. Filled out from reference TRBV7-9 and TRBJ2-3, the complete variable domain reads DTGVSQNPRHKITKRGQNVTFRCDPISEHNRLYWYRQTLGQGPEFLTYFQNEAQLEKSRLLSDRFSAERPKGSFSTLEIQRTEQGDSAMYLCASSQGLAADTQYFGPGTRLTVL.

The CDR3 loop reads CASSYREGDTEAFF. In DNA, the CDR3 is TGCGCCAGCAGCTACAGGGAAGGCGACACTGAAGCTTTCTTT. This sequence joins TRBV5-1 and TRBJ1-1; tentatively, D is TRBD1 (6 bases). The V gene's germline CDR1 is SGHRS and CDR2 YFSETQ. The CDR3 sequence is 14 residues long. Trimming cost V 3 bases and J 3 bases, with 12 bases left between them.

The chain combines TRBV11-2 with TRBJ1-4; 9 nucleotides align to TRBD1. Per the germline V gene, CDR1 is SGHAT and CDR2 is FQNNGV. With 5 bases clipped from V and 3 bases from J, the junction kept 10 bases outside the gene matches. This CDR3 spans 17 amino acids. The CDR3 coding sequence is TGTGCCAGCAGCCCCCAGGGACAGGGAGTATCTAATGAAAAACTGTTTTTT. This codes for CASSPQGQGVSNEKLFF. Complete variable domain (other parts from reference TRBV11-2 and TRBJ1-4): EAGVAQSPRYKIIEKRQSVAFWCNPISGHATLYWYQQILGQGPKLLIQFQNNGVVDDSQLPKDRFSAERLKGVDSTLKIQPAKLEDSAVYLCASSPQGQGVSNEKLFFGSGTQLSVL.

In its sample, this clone was seen once. The chain has TRBV10-3 and TRBJ2-7, with TRBD2 as a possible D gene (6 bases). Germline CDR1 reads ENHRY; CDR2 reads SYGVKD. This CDR3 region has 14 residues. Trimming took 6 bases from V and 1 from J, leaving 13 bases between them. DNA of the CDR3: TGTGCCATCAGCGACGCGGGGCAATCCTACGAGCAGTACTTC. As protein: CAISDAGQSYEQYF.

The chain has TRBV3-1 (or the pseudogene TRBV3-2) and TRBJ2-3; TRBD1 might be the D (5 bases). Germline V CDR1 and CDR2: LGHDT, YNNKEL (reference sequence). The length of the CDR3 is 15 residues. V lost 4 bases to trimming and J lost 0 bases, with 11 bases between them. The CDR3 here is CASSPTRTSTDTQYF. CDR3 sequence (DNA): TGTGCCAGCAGCCCAACACGGACAAGCACAGATACGCAGTATTTT.

A note on this clone: An end of the junction differs from the germline gene, which may be a read error. The gene calls are TRBV7-7 and TRBJ1-1; D gene ambiguous. The CDR3 has 13 residues. Germline values: CDR1 SSHAT, CDR2 FNYEAQ (reference sequence). CDR3 amino acids: CASSLRRNTEAFF. The CDR3 DNA follows: TGTGCTAGCAGCTTAAGGAGGAACACTGAAGCTTTCTTT.

The J gene is TRBJ2-5, the V gene TRBV2, with 12 bases fitting TRBD1. The CDR3 is 16 residues long. Germline CDR1 SNHLY, CDR2 FYNNEI. After removal of 0 bases from V and 7 bases from J, the junction contained 6 bases not matched to a gene. CDR3 sequence (DNA): TGTGCCAGCAGTGAAGCGGGACAGGGGGCTTGGGTGACCCAGTACTTC. Translating it yields CASSEAGQGAWVTQYF.